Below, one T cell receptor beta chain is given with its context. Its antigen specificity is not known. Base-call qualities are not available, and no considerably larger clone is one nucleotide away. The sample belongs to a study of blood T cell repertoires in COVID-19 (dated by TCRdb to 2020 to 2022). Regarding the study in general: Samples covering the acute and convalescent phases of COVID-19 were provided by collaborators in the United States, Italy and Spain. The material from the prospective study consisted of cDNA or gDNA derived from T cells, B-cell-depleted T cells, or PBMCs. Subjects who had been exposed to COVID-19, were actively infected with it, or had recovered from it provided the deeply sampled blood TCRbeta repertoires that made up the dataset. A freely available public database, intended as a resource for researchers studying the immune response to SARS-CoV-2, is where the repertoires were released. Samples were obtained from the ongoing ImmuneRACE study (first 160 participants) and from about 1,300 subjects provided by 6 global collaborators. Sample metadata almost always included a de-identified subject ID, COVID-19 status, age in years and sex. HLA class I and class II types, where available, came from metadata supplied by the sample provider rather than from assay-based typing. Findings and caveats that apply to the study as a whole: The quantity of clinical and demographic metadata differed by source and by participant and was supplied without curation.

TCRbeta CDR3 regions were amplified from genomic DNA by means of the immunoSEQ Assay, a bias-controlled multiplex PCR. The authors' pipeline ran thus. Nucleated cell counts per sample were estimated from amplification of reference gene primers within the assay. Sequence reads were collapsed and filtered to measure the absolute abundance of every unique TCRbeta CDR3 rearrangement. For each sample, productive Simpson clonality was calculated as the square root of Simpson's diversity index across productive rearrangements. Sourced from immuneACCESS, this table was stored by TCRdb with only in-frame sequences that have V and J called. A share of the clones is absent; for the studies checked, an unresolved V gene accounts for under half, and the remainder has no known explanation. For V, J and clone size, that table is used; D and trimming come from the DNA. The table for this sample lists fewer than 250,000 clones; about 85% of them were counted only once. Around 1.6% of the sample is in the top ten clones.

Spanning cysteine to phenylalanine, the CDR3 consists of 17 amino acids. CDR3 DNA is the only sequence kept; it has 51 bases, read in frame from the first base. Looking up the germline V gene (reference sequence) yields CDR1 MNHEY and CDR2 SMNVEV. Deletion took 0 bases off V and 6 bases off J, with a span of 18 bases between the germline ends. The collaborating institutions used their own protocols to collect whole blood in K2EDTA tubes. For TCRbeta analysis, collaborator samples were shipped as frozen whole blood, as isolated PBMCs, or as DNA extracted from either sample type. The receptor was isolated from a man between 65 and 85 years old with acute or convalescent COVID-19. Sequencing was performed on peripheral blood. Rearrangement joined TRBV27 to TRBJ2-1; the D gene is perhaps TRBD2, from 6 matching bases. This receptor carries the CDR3 CASSLSLSGVRVNEQFF. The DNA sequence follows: TGTGCCAGCAGTTTATCCCTTTCGGGAGTTAGGGTCAATGAGCAGTTCTTC.